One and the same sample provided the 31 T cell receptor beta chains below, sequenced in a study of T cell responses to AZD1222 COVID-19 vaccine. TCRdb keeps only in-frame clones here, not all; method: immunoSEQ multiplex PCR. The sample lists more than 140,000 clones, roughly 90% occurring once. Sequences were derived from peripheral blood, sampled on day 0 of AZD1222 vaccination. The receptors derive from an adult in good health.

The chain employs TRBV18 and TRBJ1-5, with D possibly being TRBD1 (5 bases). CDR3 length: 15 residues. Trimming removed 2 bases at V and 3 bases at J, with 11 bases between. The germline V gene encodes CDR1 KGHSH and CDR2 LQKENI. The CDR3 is CASSPSRGFNQPQHF. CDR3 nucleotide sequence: TGTGCCAGCTCACCATCGAGGGGCTTCAATCAGCCCCAGCATTTT.

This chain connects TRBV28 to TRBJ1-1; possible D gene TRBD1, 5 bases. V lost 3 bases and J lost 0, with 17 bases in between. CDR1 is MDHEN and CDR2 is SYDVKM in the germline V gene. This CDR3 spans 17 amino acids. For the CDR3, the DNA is TGTGCCAGCAGTTTGTCCCCTTGGGGGACGGTGAACACTGAAGCTTTCTTT. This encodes CASSLSPWGTVNTEAFF.

CDR3 nucleotides: TGTGCCAGCTCACCGCAGGACAGATTGAACACTGAAGCTTTCTTT. Its translation: CASSPQDRLNTEAFF. The chain uses TRBV18 and TRBJ1-1, with TRBD1 as a possible D gene (6 bases). Trimming removed 3 bases from V and 0 bases from J, with 11 bases in between. The CDR3 loop spans 15 amino acids. Germline assignment: CDR1 KGHSH and CDR2 LQKENI.

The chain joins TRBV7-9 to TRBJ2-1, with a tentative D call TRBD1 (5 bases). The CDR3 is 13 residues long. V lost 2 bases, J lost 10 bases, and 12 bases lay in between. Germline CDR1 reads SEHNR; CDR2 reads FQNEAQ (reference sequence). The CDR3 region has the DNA TGTGCCAGCAGCTTAAGGGGTGCAGGGGAGCAGTTCTTC. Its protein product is CASSLRGAGEQFF.

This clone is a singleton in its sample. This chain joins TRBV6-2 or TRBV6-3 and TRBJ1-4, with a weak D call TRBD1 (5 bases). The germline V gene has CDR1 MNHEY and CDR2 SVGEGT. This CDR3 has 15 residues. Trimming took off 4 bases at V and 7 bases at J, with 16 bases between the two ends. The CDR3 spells CASSSPAKGSEKLFF. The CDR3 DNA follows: TGTGCCAGCAGTTCTCCTGCCAAGGGGAGTGAAAAACTGTTTTTT.

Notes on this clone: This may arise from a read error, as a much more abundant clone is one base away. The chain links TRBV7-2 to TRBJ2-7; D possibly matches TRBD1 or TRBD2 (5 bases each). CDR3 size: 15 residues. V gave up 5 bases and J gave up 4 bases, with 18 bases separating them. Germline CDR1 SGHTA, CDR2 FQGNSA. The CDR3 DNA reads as TGTGCCAGCAGCAGTCCAGGGACCGCTAGGTACGAGCAGTACTTC. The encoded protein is CASSSPGTARYEQYF.

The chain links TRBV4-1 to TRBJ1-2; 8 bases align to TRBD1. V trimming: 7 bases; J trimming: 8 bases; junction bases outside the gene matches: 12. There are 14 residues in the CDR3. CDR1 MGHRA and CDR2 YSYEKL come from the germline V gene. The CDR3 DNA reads TGCGCCAGCAACCCCCGGGACAGGTCGGAGGGCTACACCTTC. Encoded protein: CASNPRDRSEGYTF.

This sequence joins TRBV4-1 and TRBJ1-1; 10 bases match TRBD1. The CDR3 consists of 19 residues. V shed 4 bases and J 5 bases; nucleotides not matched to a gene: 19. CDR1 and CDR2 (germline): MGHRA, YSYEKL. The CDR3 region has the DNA TGCGCCAGCAGCCCCTTCAGTCCCGGGGACAGGGGATTGGGTACTGAAGCTTTCTTT. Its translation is CASSPFSPGDRGLGTEAFF.

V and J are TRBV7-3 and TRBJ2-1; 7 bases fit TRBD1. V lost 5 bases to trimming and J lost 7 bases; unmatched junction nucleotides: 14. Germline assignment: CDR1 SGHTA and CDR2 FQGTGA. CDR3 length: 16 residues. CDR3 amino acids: CASSAEGSRGKNEQFF. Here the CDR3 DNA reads TGTGCCAGCAGCGCCGAAGGTAGCAGGGGGAAAAATGAGCAGTTCTTC. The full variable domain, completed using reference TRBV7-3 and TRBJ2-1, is GAGVSQTPSNKVTEKGKYVELRCDPISGHTALYWYRQSLGQGPEFLIYFQGTGAADDSGLPNDRFFAVRPEGSVSTLKIQRTERGDSAVYLCASSAEGSRGKNEQFFGPGTRLTVL.

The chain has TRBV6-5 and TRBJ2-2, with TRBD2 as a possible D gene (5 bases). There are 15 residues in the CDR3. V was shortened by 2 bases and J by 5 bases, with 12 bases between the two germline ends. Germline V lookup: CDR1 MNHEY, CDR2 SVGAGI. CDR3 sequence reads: CASSYGRAGTGELFF. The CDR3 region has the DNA TGTGCCAGCAGTTACGGGAGAGCCGGTACCGGGGAGCTGTTTTTT.

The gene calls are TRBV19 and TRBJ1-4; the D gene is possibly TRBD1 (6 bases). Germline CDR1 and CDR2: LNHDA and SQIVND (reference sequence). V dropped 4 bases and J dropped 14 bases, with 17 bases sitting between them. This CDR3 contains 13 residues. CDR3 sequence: CASSKTGWEGLFF. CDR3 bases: TGTGCCAGTAGTAAGACAGGATGGGAAGGCCTGTTTTTT.

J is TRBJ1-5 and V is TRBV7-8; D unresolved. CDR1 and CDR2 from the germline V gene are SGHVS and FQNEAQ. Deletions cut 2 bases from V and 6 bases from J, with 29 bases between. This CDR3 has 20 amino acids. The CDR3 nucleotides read TGTGCCAGCAGCTTAACCATCGGGAGAGAGGGAGACGTATCCGCTCAGCCCCAGCATTTT. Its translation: CASSLTIGREGDVSAQPQHF.

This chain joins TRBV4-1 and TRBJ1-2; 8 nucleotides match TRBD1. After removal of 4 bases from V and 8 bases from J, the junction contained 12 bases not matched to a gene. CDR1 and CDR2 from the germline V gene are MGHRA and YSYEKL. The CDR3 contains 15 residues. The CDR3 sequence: CASSPRTGPAGGYTF. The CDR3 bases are TGCGCCAGCAGCCCCCGGACAGGGCCCGCGGGGGGCTACACCTTC.

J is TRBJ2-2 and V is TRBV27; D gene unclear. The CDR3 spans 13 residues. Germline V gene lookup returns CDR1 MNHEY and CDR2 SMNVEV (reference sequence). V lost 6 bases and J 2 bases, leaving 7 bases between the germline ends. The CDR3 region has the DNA TGTGCCAGCAGCCCTTATAACACCGGGGAGCTGTTTTTT. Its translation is CASSPYNTGELFF.

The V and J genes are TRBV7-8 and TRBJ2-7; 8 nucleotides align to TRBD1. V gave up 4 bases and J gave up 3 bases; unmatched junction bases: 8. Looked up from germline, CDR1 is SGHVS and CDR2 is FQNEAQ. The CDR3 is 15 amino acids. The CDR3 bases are TGTGCCAGCAGCTCTAGGGATACAGGGGGCTACGAGCAGTACTTC. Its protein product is CASSSRDTGGYEQYF.

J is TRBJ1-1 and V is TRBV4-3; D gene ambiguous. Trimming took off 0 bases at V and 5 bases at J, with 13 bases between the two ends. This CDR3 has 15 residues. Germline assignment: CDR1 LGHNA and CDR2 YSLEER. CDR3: CASSQDPAGSTEAFF. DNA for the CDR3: TGCGCCAGCAGCCAAGATCCTGCTGGGAGTACTGAAGCTTTCTTT.

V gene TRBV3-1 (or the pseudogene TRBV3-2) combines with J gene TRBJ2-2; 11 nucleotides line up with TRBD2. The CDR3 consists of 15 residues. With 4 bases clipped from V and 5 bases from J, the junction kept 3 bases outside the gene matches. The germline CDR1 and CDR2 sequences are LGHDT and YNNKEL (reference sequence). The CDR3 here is CASSLLAGGTGELFF. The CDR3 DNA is TGTGCCAGCAGCCTTCTAGCGGGAGGTACCGGGGAGCTGTTTTTT.

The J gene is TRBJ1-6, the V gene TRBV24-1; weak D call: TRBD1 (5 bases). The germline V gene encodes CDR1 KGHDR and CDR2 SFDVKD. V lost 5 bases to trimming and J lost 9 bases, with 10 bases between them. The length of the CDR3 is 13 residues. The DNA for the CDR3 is TGTGCCACCAGTGCAGGGAGAGGTTCACCCCTCCACTTT. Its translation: CATSAGRGSPLHF.

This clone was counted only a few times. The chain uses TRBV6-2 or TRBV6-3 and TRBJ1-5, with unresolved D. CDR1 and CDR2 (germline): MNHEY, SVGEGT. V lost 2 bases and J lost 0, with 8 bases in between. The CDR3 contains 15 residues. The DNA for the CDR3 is TGTGCCAGCAGTTACATGGGAAATAGCAATCAGCCCCAGCATTTT. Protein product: CASSYMGNSNQPQHF.

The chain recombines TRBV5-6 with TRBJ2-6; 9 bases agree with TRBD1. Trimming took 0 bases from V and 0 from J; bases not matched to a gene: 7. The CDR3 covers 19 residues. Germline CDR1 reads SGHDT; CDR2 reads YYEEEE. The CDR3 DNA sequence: TGTGCCAGCAGCTTGGAACAGGGGGCCCTTTTCTCTGGGGCCAACGTCCTGACTTTC. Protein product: CASSLEQGALFSGANVLTF.

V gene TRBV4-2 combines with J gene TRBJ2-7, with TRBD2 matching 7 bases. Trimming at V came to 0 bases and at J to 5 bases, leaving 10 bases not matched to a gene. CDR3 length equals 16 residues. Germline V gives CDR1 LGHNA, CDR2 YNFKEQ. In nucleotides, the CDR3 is TGTGCCAGCAGCCAAGATGGATCAGCGGGATTTGACGAGCAGTACTTC. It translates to CASSQDGSAGFDEQYF.

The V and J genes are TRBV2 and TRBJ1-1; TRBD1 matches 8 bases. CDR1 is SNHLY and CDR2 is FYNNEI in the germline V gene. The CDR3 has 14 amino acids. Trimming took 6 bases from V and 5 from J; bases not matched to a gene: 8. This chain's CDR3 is CASSRPGGRTEAFF. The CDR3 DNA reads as TGTGCCAGCAGCCGCCCAGGGGGCAGGACTGAAGCTTTCTTT.

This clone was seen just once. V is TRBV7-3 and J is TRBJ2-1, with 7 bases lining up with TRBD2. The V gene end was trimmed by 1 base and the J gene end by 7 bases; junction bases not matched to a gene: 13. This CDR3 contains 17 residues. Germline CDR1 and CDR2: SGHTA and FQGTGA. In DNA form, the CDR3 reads TGTGCCAGCAGCTTAAACGGAGCTAGCGGCCCCCTGAATGAGCAGTTCTTC. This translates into CASSLNGASGPLNEQFF.

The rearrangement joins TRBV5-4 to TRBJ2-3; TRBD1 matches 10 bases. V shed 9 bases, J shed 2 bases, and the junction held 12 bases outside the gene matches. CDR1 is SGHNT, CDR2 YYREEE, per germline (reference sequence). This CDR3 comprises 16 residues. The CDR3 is CATFALGQGFTDTQYF. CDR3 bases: TGTGCCACTTTTGCTTTGGGACAGGGGTTCACAGATACGCAGTATTTT.

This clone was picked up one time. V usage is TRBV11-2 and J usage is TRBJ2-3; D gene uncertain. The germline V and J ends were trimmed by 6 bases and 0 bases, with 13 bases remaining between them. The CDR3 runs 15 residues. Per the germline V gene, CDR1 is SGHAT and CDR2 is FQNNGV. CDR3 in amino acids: CASSPKRASTDTQYF. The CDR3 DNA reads TGTGCCAGCAGTCCCAAACGCGCCAGCACAGATACGCAGTATTTT. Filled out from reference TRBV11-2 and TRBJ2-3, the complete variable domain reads EAGVAQSPRYKIIEKRQSVAFWCNPISGHATLYWYQQILGQGPKLLIQFQNNGVVDDSQLPKDRFSAERLKGVDSTLKIQPAKLEDSAVYLCASSPKRASTDTQYFGPGTRLTVL.

The CDR3: CASSLFSGANVLTF. CDR3 DNA sequence: TGTGCCAGCAGTTTATTTTCTGGGGCCAACGTCCTGACTTTC. This chain connects TRBV27 to TRBJ2-6, with unresolved D. Germline V CDR1 and CDR2: MNHEY, SMNVEV (reference sequence). V lost 1 base and J 1 base, leaving 2 bases between the germline ends. CDR3 length equals 14 residues. The entire variable domain, with the rest obtained from reference TRBV27 and TRBJ2-6, is as follows: EAQVTQNPRYLITVTGKKLTVTCSQNMNHEYMSWYRQDPGLGLRQIYYSMNVEVTDKGDVPEGYKVSRKEKRNFPLILESPSPNQTSLYFCASSLFSGANVLTFGAGSRLTVL.

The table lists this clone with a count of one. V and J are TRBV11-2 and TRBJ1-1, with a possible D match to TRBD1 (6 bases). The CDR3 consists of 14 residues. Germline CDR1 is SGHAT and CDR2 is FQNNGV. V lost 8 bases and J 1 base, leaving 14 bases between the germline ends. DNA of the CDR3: TGTGCCAGCCTGAGGACGGGACAGAACACTGAAGCTTTCTTT. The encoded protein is CASLRTGQNTEAFF.

In DNA form, the CDR3 reads TGTGCCACCAGCAGAGGACGGAGGGGGAATCTTGAAAAACTGTTTTTT. It is translated as CATSRGRRGNLEKLFF. The V call is TRBV15, the J call TRBJ1-4, with a weak D call TRBD1 (6 bases). Per germline, CDR1 LNHNV and CDR2 YYDKDF (reference sequence). Trimming took off 1 base at V and 7 bases at J, with 16 bases between the two ends. The length of the CDR3 is 16 residues.

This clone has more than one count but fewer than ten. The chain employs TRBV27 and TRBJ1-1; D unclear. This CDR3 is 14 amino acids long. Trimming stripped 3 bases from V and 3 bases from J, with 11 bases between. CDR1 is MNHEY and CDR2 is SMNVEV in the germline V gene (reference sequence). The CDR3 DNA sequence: TGTGCCAGCAGTTTCAGTCTCCTCGACACTGAAGCTTTCTTT. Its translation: CASSFSLLDTEAFF.

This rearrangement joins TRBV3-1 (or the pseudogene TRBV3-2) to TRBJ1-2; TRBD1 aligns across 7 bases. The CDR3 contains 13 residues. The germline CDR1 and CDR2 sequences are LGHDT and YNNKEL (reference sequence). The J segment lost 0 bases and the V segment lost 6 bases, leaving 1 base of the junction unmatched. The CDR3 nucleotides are TGTGCCAGCAGGGGACAGTCTAACTATGGCTACACCTTC. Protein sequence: CASRGQSNYGYTF.

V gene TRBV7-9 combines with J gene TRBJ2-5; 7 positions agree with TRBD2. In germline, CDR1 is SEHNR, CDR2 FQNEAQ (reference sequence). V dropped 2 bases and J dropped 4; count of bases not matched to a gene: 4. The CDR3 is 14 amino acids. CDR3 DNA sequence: TGTGCCAGCAGCTTAAGGGGAGGGCCAGAGACCCAGTACTTC. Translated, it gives CASSLRGGPETQYF. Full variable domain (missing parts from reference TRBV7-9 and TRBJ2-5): DTGVSQNPRHKITKRGQNVTFRCDPISEHNRLYWYRQTLGQGPEFLTYFQNEAQLEKSRLLSDRFSAERPKGSFSTLEIQRTEQGDSAMYLCASSLRGGPETQYFGPGTRLLVL.